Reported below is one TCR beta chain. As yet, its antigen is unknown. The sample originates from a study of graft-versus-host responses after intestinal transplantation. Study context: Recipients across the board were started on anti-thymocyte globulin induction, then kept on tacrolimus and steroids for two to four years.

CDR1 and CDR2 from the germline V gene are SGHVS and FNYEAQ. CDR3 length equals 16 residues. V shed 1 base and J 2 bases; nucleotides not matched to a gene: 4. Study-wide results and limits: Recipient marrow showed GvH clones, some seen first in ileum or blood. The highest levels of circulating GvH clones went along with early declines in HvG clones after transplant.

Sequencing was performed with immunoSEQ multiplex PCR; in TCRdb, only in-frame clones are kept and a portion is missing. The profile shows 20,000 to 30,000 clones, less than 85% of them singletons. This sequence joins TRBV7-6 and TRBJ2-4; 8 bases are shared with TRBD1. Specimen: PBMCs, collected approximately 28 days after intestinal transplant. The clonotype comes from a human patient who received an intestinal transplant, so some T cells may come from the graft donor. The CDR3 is CASSLGQGASKNIQYF. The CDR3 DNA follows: TGTGCCAGCAGCTTAGGCCAGGGGGCGTCCAAAAACATTCAGTACTTC.